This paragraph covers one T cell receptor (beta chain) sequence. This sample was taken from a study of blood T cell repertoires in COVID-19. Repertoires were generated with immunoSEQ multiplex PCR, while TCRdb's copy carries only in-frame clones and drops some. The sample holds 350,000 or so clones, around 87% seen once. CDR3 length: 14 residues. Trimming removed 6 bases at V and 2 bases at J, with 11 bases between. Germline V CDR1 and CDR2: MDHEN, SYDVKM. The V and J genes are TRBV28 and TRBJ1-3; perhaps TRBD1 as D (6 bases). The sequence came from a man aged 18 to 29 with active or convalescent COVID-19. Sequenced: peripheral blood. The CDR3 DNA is TGTGCCAGCAGAAGAACAGGGACTGGAAACACCATATATTTT. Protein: CASRRTGTGNTIYF. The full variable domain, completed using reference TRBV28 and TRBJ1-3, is DVKVTQSSRYLVKRTGEKVFLECVQDMDHENMFWYRQDPGLGLRLIYFSYDVKMKEKGDIPEGYSVSREKKERFSLILESASTNQTSMYLCASRRTGTGNTIYFGEGSWLTVV.